These 11 T cell receptor beta chains came from one sample sequenced in a study of cytomegalovirus exposure and HLA in healthy donors. PCR used 60 Vbeta primers and 13 Jbeta primers. This table comes from immunoSEQ multiplex PCR, and its TCRdb copy is limited to in-frame clones, with some not included. The data contain about 180,000 clones, 75% to 85% of them singletons. The specimen was PBMCs. The receptors originated from a man between 18 and 35 years old in good health and CMV-seronegative.

The sample holds a few counts of this clone. V is TRBV4-3 and J is TRBJ2-3; the match to TRBD2 covers 15 bases. The germline CDR1 and CDR2 sequences are LGHNA and YSLEER. CDR3 length: 20 residues. Losses at the gene ends were 0 bases for V and 2 bases for J; bases not matched to a gene: 9. CDR3 coding DNA: TGCGCCAGCAGCCAAGATCGGGGACTAGCGGGGGGCCCACTCACAGATACGCAGTATTTT. It translates to CASSQDRGLAGGPLTDTQYF.

The V and J genes are TRBV6-1 and TRBJ1-6; 7 nucleotides agree with TRBD1. V lost 4 bases to trimming and J lost 0 bases; unmatched junction nucleotides: 12. The germline V gene encodes CDR1 MNHNS and CDR2 SASEGT. This CDR3 spans 19 amino acids. DNA for the CDR3: TGTGCCAGCAGTGGATACAGAGGACAGGTCGCCTCCTATAATTCACCCCTCCACTTT. Protein product: CASSGYRGQVASYNSPLHF.

A single count supports this clone. The rearrangement uses TRBV5-1 and TRBJ1-2, with 7 bases identical to TRBD1. The junction had 8 bases not matched to a gene; V was cut back by 4 bases and J by 8 bases. Germline V lookup: CDR1 SGHRS, CDR2 YFSETQ. CDR3 length: 13 amino acids. The CDR3 loop is CASSTETGQGYTF. The CDR3, as DNA: TGCGCCAGCAGCACAGAGACAGGGCAAGGCTACACCTTC.

CDR3 coding DNA: TGTGCCAGCTGGGGGACTAGGAGCACAGATACGCAGTATTTT. It encodes CASWGTRSTDTQYF. V and J are TRBV2 and TRBJ2-3; TRBD2 matches at 8 bases. CDR3 length: 14 amino acids. J gave up 0 bases and V 8 bases, and 4 bases lay outside the gene matches. CDR1 is SNHLY and CDR2 is FYNNEI in the germline V gene.

The chain carries TRBV6-1 and TRBJ2-1; maybe TRBD2 (7 bases). V was shortened by 8 bases and J by 12 bases, with 17 bases between the two germline ends. This CDR3 has 12 amino acids. CDR1 is MNHNS and CDR2 is SASEGT in the germline V gene. CDR3 loop: CASLLGGGGQFF. The DNA of the CDR3 is TGTGCCAGCCTCTTGGGGGGCGGGGGGCAGTTCTTC.

This chain uses TRBV7-6 with TRBJ2-5, with 10 bases that match TRBD2. The CDR3 runs 16 residues. V trimming: 2 bases; J trimming: 4 bases; junction bases outside the gene matches: 7. Germline CDR1 reads SGHVS; CDR2 reads FNYEAQ. The CDR3 DNA follows: TGTGCCAGCAGCTTATGGCTAGCGGGAGAGGGAGAGACCCAGTACTTC. Translation: CASSLWLAGEGETQYF.

The chain joins TRBV5-1 to TRBJ2-5; 7 bases align to TRBD1. J lost 5 bases, V lost 1 base, and 14 bases had no gene match. Per germline, CDR1 SGHRS and CDR2 YFSETQ. The CDR3 extends over 17 amino acids. CDR3 DNA sequence: TGCGCCAGCAGCTTGTTCTCCACAGGGGTTTTTTTTGAGACCCAGTACTTC. This sequence encodes CASSLFSTGVFFETQYF.

Comment on this clone: An end of the junction differs from the germline gene, which may be a read error. V gene TRBV6-1 combines with J gene TRBJ2-3, with a possible D match to TRBD2 (5 bases). Germline V gene lookup returns CDR1 MNHNS and CDR2 SASEGT. CDR3 length equals 16 residues. The CDR3 DNA follows: TGTGTCAGCAGTGAAGCTGGAGGTTCCTCCACAGATACGCAGTATTTT. It codes for CVSSEAGGSSTDTQYF.

The chain couples TRBV19 to TRBJ2-7; no clear D gene. V was trimmed by 4 bases and J by 3 bases, leaving 13 bases between them. The germline gives CDR1 LNHDA, CDR2 SQIVND (reference sequence). The CDR3 sequence is 14 residues long. CDR3 protein: CASSSREYHYEQYF. The CDR3 nucleotides read TGTGCCAGTAGTAGCCGAGAATATCACTACGAGCAGTACTTC.

The chain couples TRBV4-3 to TRBJ1-6; weak D call: TRBD1 (5 bases). Germline V gene data show CDR1 as LGHNA and CDR2 as YSLEER. The V gene lost 4 bases and the J gene lost 13 bases, with 11 bases spanning the gap. The CDR3 length is 12 residues. CDR3 residues: CASSRQGGPLHF. The CDR3 nucleotides read TGCGCCAGCAGCCGTCAGGGAGGGCCCCTCCACTTT.

The chain has TRBV4-3 and TRBJ2-7; 10 bases agree with TRBD2. The CDR3 sequence is 18 residues long. J was trimmed by 2 bases and V by 0 bases; bases with no gene match: 10. From germline, CDR1 is LGHNA and CDR2 YSLEER. CDR3 sequence reads: CASSQDPPLAGATYEQYF. The CDR3 DNA reads TGCGCCAGCAGCCAAGACCCCCCCCTAGCGGGAGCGACCTACGAGCAGTACTTC.